This T cell receptor beta chain is from a study of CD8+ T cells in alopecia areata. The study, taken as a whole, reports: Possibly because of HLA-related factors, TCR sharing was less clear across patients than in mice. Lesional scalp exceeded normal scalp in clonality, especially in alopecia totalis/universalis. Scalp samples also contribute reads from the resident alphabeta T cells found in normal skin.

Points on this clone: Its matching antigen is unknown.

CDR1 and CDR2 from the germline V gene are SGHVS and FQNEAQ. Germline trimming cut 5 bases from V and 2 bases from J; bases unmatched to any gene: 8. The CDR3 totals 17 residues. CD4+ and CD8+ T cells were sorted from PBMCs. TCR sequencing used cDNA made by reverse transcription of extracted RNA. The table came from immunoSEQ multiplex PCR; TCRdb's copy has only in-frame clones and leaves some out. This table holds under 150,000 clones, about three fifths found once. The rearrangement uses TRBV7-8 and TRBJ2-3; TRBD1 aligns across 12 bases. This sequence was found in a human donor in good health. The sample was CD8+ T cells sorted from blood. The CDR3: CASSPSGQGAFTDTQYF. For the CDR3, the DNA is TGTGCCAGCAGCCCCTCGGGACAGGGGGCATTCACAGATACGCAGTATTTT.